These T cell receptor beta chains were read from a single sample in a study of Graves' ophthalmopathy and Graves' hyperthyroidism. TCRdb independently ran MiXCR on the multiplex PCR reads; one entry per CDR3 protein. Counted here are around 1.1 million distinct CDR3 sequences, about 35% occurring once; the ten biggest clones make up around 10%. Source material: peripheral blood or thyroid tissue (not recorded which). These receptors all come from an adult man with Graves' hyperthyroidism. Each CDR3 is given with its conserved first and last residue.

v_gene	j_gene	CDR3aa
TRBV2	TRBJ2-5	CASSQGTSGEAQYF
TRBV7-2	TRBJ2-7	CASSYAGQVSSYEQYF
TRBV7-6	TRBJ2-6	CASSSNFWSGTGANVLTF
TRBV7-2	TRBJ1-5	CASSLDGAGARNQPQHF
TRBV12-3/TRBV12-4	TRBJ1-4	CASSTAIGPEKLFF
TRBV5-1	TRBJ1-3	CASSLDGRSIGNTIYF
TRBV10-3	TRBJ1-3	CAISESGTGGTFGNTIYF
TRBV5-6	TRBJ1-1	CASRTANTGETEAFF
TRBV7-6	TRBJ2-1	CASNHPGDEQFF
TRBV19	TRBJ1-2	CASSMGPGRRTF
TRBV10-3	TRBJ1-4	CAISRQGAKLFF
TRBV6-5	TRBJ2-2	CASSYVPINTGELFF
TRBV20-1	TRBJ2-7	CSAALPDRPGSYEQYF
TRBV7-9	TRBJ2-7	CASSPGLAGAVSELYEQYF
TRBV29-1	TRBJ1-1	CSVGRGRNTEAFF
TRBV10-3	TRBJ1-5	CASSPMGQGAFQPQHF
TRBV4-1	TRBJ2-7	CASSPGGTREQYF
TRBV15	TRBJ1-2	CASSVGQGASGYTF
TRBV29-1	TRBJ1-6	CSVAVGQNSPLHF
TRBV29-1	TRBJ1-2	CSVEITASKHGYTF
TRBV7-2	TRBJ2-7	CASSLGTGDHEQYF
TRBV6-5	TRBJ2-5	CASTRQRQETQYF
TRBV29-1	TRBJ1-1	CSVEGGRNTEAFF
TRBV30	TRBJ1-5	CAWSLSGALNQPQHF
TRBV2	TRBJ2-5	CASSDVGGPLETQYF
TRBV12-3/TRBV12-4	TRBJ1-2	CASRIRGYGYTF
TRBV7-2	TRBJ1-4	CASSLFVRTNEKLFF
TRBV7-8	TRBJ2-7	CASSLALRGDSTYEQYF
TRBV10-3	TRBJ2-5	CAIRNQETQYF
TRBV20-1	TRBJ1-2	CSAPGQAENGYTF
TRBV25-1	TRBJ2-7	CASGRIREQYF